This T cell receptor beta chain was captured in a study of response to subunit inactivated influenza vaccine. TCRdb fed the RT-PCR reads into MiXCR, producing one record per CDR3 protein. Counted here are 630,000 or so distinct CDR3 sequences, approximately 15% occurring once; the ten biggest clones make up roughly 10%. Trimming stripped 7 bases from V and 3 bases from J, with 17 bases between. The CDR3 is made up of 15 amino acids. This rearrangement joins TRBV12-3 or TRBV12-4 to TRBJ2-3; D might be TRBD2 (5 bases). The receptor was derived from a man in his fifties or sixties who received an inactivated influenza vaccine. The source was PBMCs from blood, collected 12 days after vaccination. The CDR3 region has the DNA TGTGCCAGCACCCTGCTCAGCGGTGGGACAGATACGCAGTATTTT. Its translation is CASTLLSGGTDTQYF.